This T cell receptor beta chain was sequenced during a study of shared clonotypes between healthy human individuals. With regard to this clone: Antigen: not known.

Study-level findings and limits: Sequencing depth was predicted to influence how clonotypes are shared among donors. Naive CD4 clonotypes were shared across several donors at about 5.2%.

In the naive CD8 group, cells lacked CD45RO and were positively selected for CCR7, so terminally differentiated effector memory CD45RA+ cells were left out. The donors, healthy adults who were HIV-negative, had experienced no recent acute infections or vaccinations. Trimming took off 6 bases at V and 2 bases at J, with 14 bases between the two ends. The CDR3 runs 15 residues. From germline, CDR1 is MNHEY and CDR2 SVGAGI. Some clones are missing from TCRdb's copy, which holds only in-frame ones; the method was immunoSEQ multiplex PCR. The sample includes around 1.9 million clones, around 93% of them seen just once.

The sequenced sample consisted of naive CD8+ T cells from PBMCs. The chain recombines TRBV6-5 with TRBJ2-1, with D possibly being TRBD2 (6 bases). The TCR originated in a man aged 18 to 30 in good health. Some clones in this sample may be carry-over from other donors' samples. The CDR3 sequence is CASSPRVAAYNEQFF. The CDR3 coding sequence is TGTGCCAGCAGCCCCAGGGTAGCGGCCTACAATGAGCAGTTCTTC.